One and the same sample provided the 26 T cell receptor beta chains below, sequenced in a study of cytomegalovirus exposure and HLA in healthy donors. The PCR contained 60 Vbeta and 13 Jbeta primers. TCRdb keeps only in-frame clones here, not all; method: immunoSEQ multiplex PCR. The sample has 110,000 to 150,000 clones; 80% to 90% are singletons. The specimen was PBMCs. These receptors all come from a boy younger than 10 in good health and CMV-seronegative.

This chain connects TRBV11-3 to TRBJ1-1; maybe TRBD1 (5 bases). CDR1 and CDR2 from the germline V gene are SGHNT and YENEEA. V was cut by 0 bases and J by 8 bases, with 10 bases left in between. This CDR3 has 13 amino acids. CDR3 protein: CASSLETVWEAFF. In nucleotides, the CDR3 is TGTGCCAGCAGCTTAGAGACAGTATGGGAAGCTTTCTTT. The entire variable domain, with the rest obtained from reference TRBV11-3 and TRBJ1-1, is as follows: EAGVVQSPRYKIIEKKQPVAFWCNPISGHNTLYWYLQNLGQGPELLIRYENEEAVDDSQLPKDRFSAERLKGVDSTLKIQPAELGDSAVYLCASSLETVWEAFFGQGTRLTVV.

The chain combines TRBV9 with TRBJ2-7, with 7 bases matching TRBD1. V lost 4 bases, J lost 5 bases, and 9 bases stayed unmatched. This CDR3 comprises 14 residues. Germline CDR1 SGDLS, CDR2 YYNGEE. The CDR3 is CASSHHTGVNEQYF. Here the CDR3 DNA reads TGTGCCAGCAGCCACCATACAGGGGTTAACGAGCAGTACTTC.

This chain joins TRBV5-4 and TRBJ2-5, with D possibly TRBD1 on 5 matching bases. The germline CDR1 and CDR2 sequences are SGHNT and YYREEE (reference sequence). This CDR3 has 15 residues. Trimming cost V 4 bases and J 4 bases, with 17 bases left between them. CDR3 in amino acids: CASSPRQNLRETQYF. As DNA, the CDR3 is TGTGCCAGCAGCCCACGACAGAACCTCCGAGAGACCCAGTACTTC.

The chain links TRBV5-1 to TRBJ1-3, with D possibly TRBD1 on 5 matching bases. From germline, CDR1 is SGHRS and CDR2 YFSETQ. The CDR3 is 13 residues long. With 4 bases removed from V and 7 bases from J, the gap between germline ends came to 12 bases. CDR3: CASSVDRSNTIYF. Here the CDR3 DNA reads TGCGCCAGCAGCGTAGACAGATCGAACACCATATATTTT. The whole variable domain, filled in from reference TRBV5-1 and TRBJ1-3, reads KAGVTQTPRYLIKTRGQQVTLSCSPISGHRSVSWYQQTPGQGLQFLFEYFSETQRNKGNFPGRFSGRQFSNSRSEMNVSTLELGDSALYLCASSVDRSNTIYFGEGSWLTVV.

This clone has only one observation. The rearrangement uses TRBV4-3 and TRBJ2-5, with 10 positions matching TRBD2. J was trimmed by 11 bases and V by 0 bases; bases with no gene match: 12. Looked up from germline, CDR1 is LGHNA and CDR2 is YSLEER. The CDR3 loop spans 16 amino acids. The CDR3 DNA sequence: TGCGCCAGCAGCCAAGAGGGCGGGACTAGCGTATCGGAGCAGTACTTC. Translated, it gives CASSQEGGTSVSEQYF.

This rearrangement joins TRBV4-1 to TRBJ1-2; 9 bases map to TRBD1. CDR1 is MGHRA, CDR2 YSYEKL, per germline. V was clipped by 4 bases and J by 6 bases; unmatched bases: 15. The CDR3 sequence is 17 residues long. CDR3 residues: CASSPLGRDREFHGYTF. The DNA of the CDR3 is TGCGCCAGCAGCCCTTTAGGGAGGGACAGGGAATTCCATGGCTACACCTTC.

This chain joins TRBV7-6 and TRBJ2-1; 7 bases agree with TRBD1. This CDR3 region has 15 residues. Germline V gives CDR1 SGHVS, CDR2 FNYEAQ. V shed 1 base and J 7 bases; nucleotides not matched to a gene: 7. CDR3 bases: TGTGCCAGCAGCTTAGTAACAGGGGCACGGAATGAGCAGTTCTTC. Protein sequence: CASSLVTGARNEQFF.

This clone was observed once. The chain has TRBV6-5 and TRBJ2-7; possible D gene TRBD2, 5 bases. Germline lookup yields CDR1 MNHEY and CDR2 SVGAGI. The CDR3 contains 13 residues. V was pared by 6 bases and J by 0 bases, with 9 bases between. As DNA, the CDR3 is TGTGCCAGCAGGGGCGGGTACTCCTACGAGCAGTACTTC. This sequence encodes CASRGGYSYEQYF.

This chain links TRBV7-9 with TRBJ2-1; 11 nucleotides align to TRBD2. The CDR3 contains 17 residues. From germline, CDR1 is SEHNR and CDR2 FQNEAQ (reference sequence). Germline trimming cut 4 bases from V and 5 bases from J; bases unmatched to any gene: 10. In DNA, the CDR3 is TGTGCCAGCAGCTACACATATACTAGCGGGGGAAACAATGAGCAGTTCTTC. It translates to CASSYTYTSGGNNEQFF.

The chain recombines TRBV7-3 with TRBJ2-1, with TRBD2 matching 7 bases. V lost 5 bases and J lost 4; bases outside the gene matches: 14. The germline gives CDR1 SGHTA, CDR2 FQGTGA. CDR3 length: 17 amino acids. The CDR3 reads CASSQSGLAEGYNEQFF. The CDR3 nucleotides are TGTGCCAGCAGCCAATCCGGGCTAGCGGAAGGGTACAATGAGCAGTTCTTC.

The rearrangement links TRBV5-4 to TRBJ1-3; D call uncertain. V dropped 2 bases and J dropped 0 bases, with 9 bases sitting between them. The length of the CDR3 is 15 residues. Germline V gene lookup returns CDR1 SGHNT and CDR2 YYREEE (reference sequence). The CDR3 loop reads CASSLWASSGNTIYF. DNA for the CDR3: TGTGCCAGCAGCTTATGGGCCAGCTCTGGAAACACCATATATTTT. Drawing the rest from reference TRBV5-4 and TRBJ1-3, the complete variable domain is ETGVTQSPTHLIKTRGQQVTLRCSSQSGHNTVSWYQQALGQGPQFIFQYYREEENGRGNFPPRFSGLQFPNYSSELNVNALELDDSALYLCASSLWASSGNTIYFGEGSWLTVV.

The chain has TRBV15 and TRBJ1-1; the match to TRBD1 covers 8 bases. The ends lost 6 bases at V and 3 bases at J; junction bases unmatched: 6. This CDR3 region has 14 residues. CDR1 LNHNV and CDR2 YYDKDF come from the germline V gene (reference sequence). CDR3 nucleotide sequence: TGTGCCACCAGAAGGACAGGGTGGGACACTGAAGCTTTCTTT. Protein: CATRRTGWDTEAFF.

The rearrangement uses TRBV4-2 and TRBJ1-2, with 9 positions matching TRBD1. Trimming cost V 0 bases and J 4 bases; bases outside gene matches: 12. The CDR3 extends over 18 amino acids. Germline CDR1 LGHNA, CDR2 YNFKEQ. The CDR3 DNA is TGTGCCAGCAGCCAAGAGAGAACCGGGACAGGGTTGGGCTATGGCTACACCTTC. Its translation is CASSQERTGTGLGYGYTF.

This chain joins TRBV5-1 and TRBJ2-7; 9 positions agree with TRBD1. The CDR3 has 15 residues. Trimming took 0 bases from V and 2 from J; bases not matched to a gene: 3. Germline assignment: CDR1 SGHRS and CDR2 YFSETQ. CDR3 in DNA: TGCGCCAGCAGCTTGGGGGGACAGGGACCCTACGAGCAGTACTTC. Encoded protein: CASSLGGQGPYEQYF.

The chain is built from TRBV15 and TRBJ2-2; 7 bases agree with TRBD1. The J segment lost 7 bases and the V segment lost 5 bases, leaving 13 bases of the junction unmatched. The germline CDR1 and CDR2 sequences are LNHNV and YYDKDF (reference sequence). The CDR3 extends over 16 amino acids. This CDR3 reads CATSPRAGGRSGELFF. The DNA for the CDR3 is TGTGCCACCAGCCCCCGGGCAGGGGGTCGGAGCGGGGAGCTGTTTTTT.

The chain carries TRBV6-5 and TRBJ2-7, with D unresolved. Trimming left V 3 bases short and J 3 bases short, with 15 bases between. CDR1 is MNHEY, CDR2 SVGAGI, per germline. The CDR3 covers 15 residues. The CDR3 spells CASSYRQTRYYEQYF. In DNA form, the CDR3 reads TGTGCCAGCAGTTATCGTCAAACGAGATACTACGAGCAGTACTTC.

The rearrangement links TRBV29-1 to TRBJ1-2; weak D call: TRBD1 (6 bases). CDR3 length: 12 residues. The V gene lost 3 bases and the J gene lost 8 bases, with 13 bases spanning the gap. CDR1 and CDR2 (germline): SQVTM, ANQGSEA. In nucleotides, the CDR3 is TGCAGCGTTGAGCTCGGACAGTGGGGCTACACCTTC. Its translation is CSVELGQWGYTF.

The chain joins TRBV7-9 to TRBJ2-2, with D unresolved. The CDR3 runs 16 residues. Germline values: CDR1 SEHNR, CDR2 FQNEAQ (reference sequence). Trimming took off 1 base at V and 2 bases at J, with 11 bases between the two ends. The CDR3 bases are TGTGCCAGCAGCTTAGGGTTATCAGGAAACACCGGGGAGCTGTTTTTT. Amino acids: CASSLGLSGNTGELFF.

V gene TRBV5-1 combines with J gene TRBJ2-3; 8 positions match TRBD2. The ends lost 2 bases at V and 0 bases at J; junction bases unmatched: 5. CDR1 is SGHRS and CDR2 is YFSETQ in the germline V gene. There are 16 residues in the CDR3. The CDR3 nucleotides are TGCGCCAGCAGCTTCCCACTAGCGGCTAGCACAGATACGCAGTATTTT. This sequence encodes CASSFPLAASTDTQYF.

The gene calls are TRBV10-3 and TRBJ2-7; maybe TRBD1 (6 bases). Germline-derived CDR1 and CDR2 are ENHRY and SYGVKD. This CDR3 spans 14 amino acids. Deletions cut 6 bases from V and 3 bases from J, with 15 bases between. CDR3 nucleotides: TGTGCCATCAGGATCCGGGACACGGACTACGAGCAGTACTTC. Residues: CAIRIRDTDYEQYF.

The CDR3 here is CASSVSASTPYEQYF. CDR3 nucleotides: TGTGCCAGCAGCGTTAGCGCGAGTACCCCCTACGAGCAGTACTTC. The V call is TRBV9, the J call TRBJ2-7; D is perhaps TRBD2 (5 bases). CDR3 size: 15 residues. The V and J ends lost 2 bases and 2 bases respectively, with 14 bases between them. CDR1 is SGDLS and CDR2 is YYNGEE in the germline V gene.

This clone was detected a few times. V usage is TRBV29-1 and J usage is TRBJ1-1; perhaps TRBD1 as D (5 bases). Germline CDR1 reads SQVTM; CDR2 reads ANQGSEA. This CDR3 is 10 amino acids long. Trimming pared 4 bases from V and 9 bases from J, leaving 9 bases between. The CDR3 spells CSVARGKAFF. The CDR3 coding sequence is TGCAGCGTTGCTCGGGGGAAAGCTTTCTTT.

The chain joins TRBV29-1 to TRBJ1-2; 7 bases are shared with TRBD1. V was clipped by 7 bases and J by 3 bases; unmatched bases: 14. This CDR3 has 15 residues. Looked up from germline, CDR1 is SQVTM and CDR2 is ANQGSEA. The CDR3 nucleotides are TGCAGCGGAACCCGTTACAGGGGTCGCGACTATGGCTACACCTTC. Translation: CSGTRYRGRDYGYTF.

This clone was observed a single time. V gene TRBV2 combines with J gene TRBJ1-1; perhaps TRBD1 as D (5 bases). The CDR3 is 20 amino acids. The V and J ends lost 7 bases and 5 bases respectively, with 35 bases between them. Germline CDR1 is SNHLY and CDR2 is FYNNEI. The CDR3 loop is CASIRVFGVPKTVLGTEAFF. The CDR3 DNA is TGTGCCAGCATTCGGGTCTTTGGTGTCCCGAAGACAGTTCTCGGGACTGAAGCTTTCTTT.

V is TRBV27 and J is TRBJ1-1, with D perhaps matching TRBD1 (5 bases). Germline V lookup: CDR1 MNHEY, CDR2 SMNVEV (reference sequence). There are 15 residues in the CDR3. V was cut by 1 base and J by 3 bases, with 12 bases left in between. The CDR3 reads CASSLLGGADTEAFF. CDR3 coding DNA: TGTGCCAGCAGTTTATTGGGCGGGGCTGACACTGAAGCTTTCTTT.

The chain links TRBV28 to TRBJ1-1; weak D call: TRBD1 (5 bases). Trimming removed 3 bases from V and 1 base from J, with 15 bases in between. This CDR3 has 16 amino acids. Germline assignment: CDR1 MDHEN and CDR2 SYDVKM. The CDR3 sequence: CASSFLPGRGNTEAFF. The CDR3 nucleotides read TGTGCCAGCAGTTTTCTCCCGGGGCGGGGGAACACTGAAGCTTTCTTT. The whole variable domain, filled in from reference TRBV28 and TRBJ1-1, reads DVKVTQSSRYLVKRTGEKVFLECVQDMDHENMFWYRQDPGLGLRLIYFSYDVKMKEKGDIPEGYSVSREKKERFSLILESASTNQTSMYLCASSFLPGRGNTEAFFGQGTRLTVV.